This passage covers 14 T cell receptor beta chains from one sample sequenced in a study of naive and memory T cell subsets. Ligated cDNA underwent four rounds of PCR with nested alpha and beta constant region primers and SP2. MiXCR, run by TCRdb on the 5' RACE reads, gives a single entry per CDR3 protein. The sample records approximately 30,000 distinct CDR3 sequences, approximately 15% being singletons. TCR cDNA received a 3' ligated oligonucleotide that carried a UMI. These receptors were collected from a female donor in good health.

This chain uses TRBV4-2 with TRBJ2-1; 9 bases agree with TRBD2. Per the germline V gene, CDR1 is LGHNA and CDR2 is YNFKEQ. V lost 2 bases and J lost 8; bases outside the gene matches: 4. This CDR3 comprises 14 residues. The CDR3 DNA follows: TGTGCCAGCAGCCAATTTAGCGGGGGTGATGAGCAGTTCTTC. This sequence encodes CASSQFSGGDEQFF.

This clonotype has a handful of counts. This chain uses TRBV29-1 with TRBJ2-1, with 9 positions matching TRBD2. Germline loops: CDR1 SQVTM, CDR2 ANQGSEA. CDR3 length: 15 residues. J gave up 10 bases and V 5 bases, and 15 bases lay outside the gene matches. CDR3 nucleotides: TGCAGCGTTCTGAGCGGGGGGACCCATTCTAGGGAGCAGTTCTTC. Its protein product is CSVLSGGTHSREQFF.

The J gene is TRBJ1-1, the V gene TRBV12-3 or TRBV12-4, with 8 positions matching TRBD1. CDR3 size: 13 residues. Trimming at V came to 8 bases and at J to 1 base, leaving 3 bases not matched to a gene. This chain's CDR3 is CASLDRANTEAFF. DNA of the CDR3: TGTGCCAGCCTGGACAGGGCGAACACTGAAGCTTTCTTT.

The chain employs TRBV5-1 and TRBJ2-3; TRBD1 aligns across 10 bases. The germline gives CDR1 SGHRS, CDR2 YFSETQ. CDR3 length: 14 residues. The junction had 4 bases not matched to a gene; V was cut back by 4 bases and J by 5 bases. The CDR3 spells CASSRDRGGDTQYF. The CDR3 DNA reads TGCGCCAGCAGCCGGGACAGGGGCGGAGATACGCAGTATTTT.

This chain links TRBV7-9 with TRBJ2-1; 8 positions agree with TRBD1. With 3 bases clipped from V and 4 bases from J, the junction kept 14 bases outside the gene matches. Germline CDR1 and CDR2: SEHNR and FQNEAQ (reference sequence). The length of the CDR3 is 18 residues. CDR3 DNA sequence: TGTGCCAGCAGCTTCCAAAACCGGGGACAGGTCGTGTACAATGAGCAGTTCTTC. As protein: CASSFQNRGQVVYNEQFF.

This clonotype has more than one count but fewer than ten. The chain employs TRBV7-7 and TRBJ2-7; the D gene could be TRBD1 or TRBD2 (5 bases each). Germline-derived CDR1 and CDR2 are SSHAT and FNYEAQ (reference sequence). The V end was cut by 0 bases, the J end by 4 bases, with 7 bases between. This CDR3 contains 13 residues. The CDR3 loop is CASSLAGEYEQYF. CDR3 DNA sequence: TGTGCCAGCAGCTTAGCGGGGGAGTACGAGCAGTACTTC.

The V call is TRBV18, the J call TRBJ2-7; D is unresolved. V was trimmed by 0 bases and J by 0 bases, leaving 9 bases between them. CDR1 is KGHSH, CDR2 LQKENI, per germline. The CDR3 is made up of 15 amino acids. The CDR3 DNA follows: TGTGCCAGCTCACCACCGGTTAGCTTCTCCTACGAGCAGTACTTC. Protein: CASSPPVSFSYEQYF.

There are a few counts of this clonotype. This chain connects TRBV7-9 to TRBJ1-5; TRBD1 is a possible D gene (5 bases). V was pared by 1 base and J by 2 bases, with 9 bases between. CDR3 size: 15 residues. Germline lookup yields CDR1 SEHNR and CDR2 FQNEAQ (reference sequence). The CDR3 DNA is TGTGCCAGCAGCTTAGAGGGGATGGGCAATCAGCCCCAGCATTTT. This gives the protein CASSLEGMGNQPQHF.

This chain links TRBV6-1 with TRBJ2-7; D might be TRBD1 (6 bases). This CDR3 comprises 13 residues. Germline CDR1 reads MNHNS; CDR2 reads SASEGT. V lost 7 bases, J lost 3 bases, and 13 bases lay in between. The CDR3: CASNTDRFYEQYF. CDR3 DNA: TGTGCCAGCAACACGGACAGATTCTACGAGCAGTACTTC.

The chain recombines TRBV6-4 with TRBJ2-3; a possible D gene is TRBD2 (7 bases). CDR1 and CDR2 from the germline V gene are MRHNA and SNTAGT. The CDR3 is 15 residues long. Trimming cost V 0 bases and J 6 bases, with 13 bases left between them. CDR3 bases: TGTGCCAGCAGTGACTCGGGGGGGGCGTCGGATACGCAGTATTTT. Protein product: CASSDSGGASDTQYF.

The chain combines TRBV29-1 with TRBJ2-5; 10 bases line up with TRBD1. CDR1 SQVTM and CDR2 ANQGSEA come from the germline V gene. The length of the CDR3 is 14 residues. The trim removed 6 bases at V and 1 base at J, leaving 5 bases unmatched. The CDR3 DNA is TGCAGCGTGAGTGGACAGGGGGGCCAAGAGACCCAGTACTTC. Its protein is CSVSGQGGQETQYF.

This clonotype appeared many times. The chain couples TRBV29-1 to TRBJ1-4, with no clear D. CDR1 and CDR2 (germline): SQVTM, ANQGSEA. CDR3 length: 14 amino acids. With 1 base removed from V and 8 bases from J, the gap between germline ends came to 14 bases. CDR3 amino acids: CSVEVPEDREKLFF. The DNA for the CDR3 is TGCAGCGTTGAAGTCCCGGAAGATCGAGAAAAACTGTTTTTT.

This clonotype is categorized as medium-sized. The chain links TRBV18 to TRBJ1-2; maybe TRBD1 (5 bases). Germline CDR1 KGHSH, CDR2 LQKENI. Trimming pared 2 bases from V and 4 bases from J, leaving 11 bases between. The CDR3 covers 14 residues. This chain's CDR3 is CASSPDRGAYGYTF. The CDR3 coding sequence is TGTGCCAGCTCACCAGACAGAGGGGCCTATGGCTACACCTTC.

The gene calls are TRBV20-1 and TRBJ2-7, with 10 bases that match TRBD1. Trimming cost V 6 bases and J 3 bases; bases outside gene matches: 8. CDR1 DFQATT and CDR2 SNEGSKA come from the germline V gene (reference sequence). The CDR3 runs to 14 residues. The CDR3, as DNA: TGCAGTGCCCCCACCGGGACAGGGGACTACGAGCAGTACTTC. Translation: CSAPTGTGDYEQYF.